The 14 T cell receptor beta chains presented below share a single source sample, sequenced in a study of siplizumab effects on memory and regulatory T cells. Clones were sequenced by immunoSEQ multiplex PCR, and TCRdb holds only the in-frame ones, with some missing. The repertoire consists of approximately 94,000 clones, with more than 85% occurring once and the leading ten covering approximately 0.15%. The sequencing sample was made of CD4+ T cells sorted from blood. Receptor source: a human donor in good health.

The V gene is TRBV4-1, the J gene TRBJ2-2; D ambiguous. The CDR3 contains 15 residues. Germline values: CDR1 MGHRA, CDR2 YSYEKL. Trimming pared 1 base from V and 5 bases from J, leaving 11 bases between. Written as DNA, the CDR3 is TGCGCCAGCAGCCAAGTGGGCTTAGGGACCGGGGAGCTGTTTTTT. Its protein product is CASSQVGLGTGELFF.

This chain uses TRBV7-2 with TRBJ1-1, with D perhaps TRBD1 (6 bases). Trimming left V 5 bases short and J 4 bases short, with 17 bases between. The germline CDR1 and CDR2 sequences are SGHTA and FQGNSA. The CDR3 totals 15 residues. The CDR3 DNA is TGTGCCAGCAGCCCCGCCGGGACATATCGCACTGAAGCTTTCTTT. This translates into CASSPAGTYRTEAFF. Full variable domain (missing parts from reference TRBV7-2 and TRBJ1-1): GAGVSQSPSNKVTEKGKDVELRCDPISGHTALYWYRQSLGQGLEFLIYFQGNSAPDKSGLPSDRFSAERTGGSVSTLTIQRTQQEDSAVYLCASSPAGTYRTEAFFGQGTRLTVV.

The rearrangement joins TRBV5-1 to TRBJ2-5; 8 bases map to TRBD2. V lost 7 bases, J lost 1 base, and 9 bases stayed unmatched. This CDR3 spans 15 amino acids. Germline V gene data show CDR1 as SGHRS and CDR2 as YFSETQ. CDR3 sequence: CASRLSGGFQETQYF. In DNA form, the CDR3 reads TGCGCCAGCCGCCTTTCGGGGGGGTTCCAAGAGACCCAGTACTTC.

The J gene is TRBJ1-1, the V gene TRBV30; D not resolved. The CDR3 has 13 residues. V was trimmed by 4 bases and J by 6 bases, leaving 15 bases between them. Germline-derived CDR1 and CDR2 are GTSNPN and SVGIG (reference sequence). CDR3 protein: CAWKLRAVPEAFF. CDR3 in DNA: TGTGCCTGGAAGTTAAGGGCGGTTCCTGAAGCTTTCTTT.

J is TRBJ1-1 and V is TRBV4-1, with D perhaps matching TRBD1 (5 bases). With 0 bases removed from V and 6 bases from J, the gap between germline ends came to 11 bases. CDR1 is MGHRA, CDR2 YSYEKL, per germline. The CDR3 loop spans 14 amino acids. CDR3 protein: CASSQERGVSEAFF. CDR3 DNA sequence: TGCGCCAGCAGCCAAGAGCGAGGGGTCTCTGAAGCTTTCTTT.

The J gene is TRBJ1-2, the V gene TRBV19, with unresolved D. Germline CDR1 is LNHDA and CDR2 is SQIVND (reference sequence). The CDR3 is 14 residues long. V lost 6 bases to trimming and J lost 1 base, with 12 bases between them. CDR3 protein: CASRKGRDNYGYTF. As DNA, the CDR3 is TGTGCCAGTAGGAAGGGCAGAGATAACTATGGCTACACCTTC. Variable domain in full (rest from reference TRBV19 and TRBJ1-2): DGGITQSPKYLFRKEGQNVTLSCEQNLNHDAMYWYRQDPGQGLRLIYYSQIVNDFQKGDIAEGYSVSREKKESFPLTVTSAQKNPTAFYLCASRKGRDNYGYTFGSGTRLTVV.

The V and J genes are TRBV7-2 and TRBJ2-5; the D gene is possibly TRBD1 (6 bases). The CDR3 totals 14 residues. CDR1 and CDR2 (germline): SGHTA, FQGNSA. Between the trimmed V and J ends, which lost 6 bases and 4 bases, there was a span of 15 bases. The CDR3 DNA reads TGTGCCAGCAGAAATTCCAGGGGTGGAGAGACCCAGTACTTC. Translation: CASRNSRGGETQYF.

In this sample, this clone turned up once. The rearrangement joins TRBV4-2 to TRBJ1-1; D gene uncertain. Between the trimmed V and J ends, which lost 1 base and 6 bases, there was a span of 12 bases. CDR3 length: 14 residues. Germline V gene data show CDR1 as LGHNA and CDR2 as YNFKEQ. CDR3 region: CASSQGAKRPEAFF. CDR3 bases: TGTGCCAGCAGCCAAGGGGCCAAGAGGCCTGAAGCTTTCTTT.

The rearrangement joins TRBV5-1 to TRBJ2-2; 7 nucleotides match TRBD1. V shed 4 bases, J shed 1 base, and the junction held 4 bases outside the gene matches. The CDR3 extends over 15 amino acids. Looked up from germline, CDR1 is SGHRS and CDR2 is YFSETQ. The CDR3 DNA reads as TGCGCCAGCAGCACGGGACAGTTGAACACCGGGGAGCTGTTTTTT. Protein product: CASSTGQLNTGELFF.

The chain carries TRBV5-6 and TRBJ1-4, with unresolved D. Trimming cost V 3 bases and J 8 bases, with 20 bases left between them. The germline V gene has CDR1 SGHDT and CDR2 YYEEEE. This CDR3 region has 16 residues. The CDR3 here is CASSYLTVEGEEKLFF. The CDR3 DNA sequence: TGTGCCAGCAGCTACCTGACGGTAGAGGGAGAAGAAAAACTGTTTTTT.

This chain links TRBV18 with TRBJ1-2; 7 bases fit TRBD1. The CDR3 consists of 15 residues. Per germline, CDR1 KGHSH and CDR2 LQKENI. Unmatched junction bases numbered 9, after V lost 1 base and J lost 7 bases. The CDR3 here is CASSPLVGTVRGYTF. The CDR3 coding sequence is TGTGCCAGCTCACCACTAGTGGGGACAGTCCGTGGCTACACCTTC. The full variable domain, in which reference TRBV18 and TRBJ1-2 provide the parts outside the CDR3, is NAGVMQNPRHLVRRRGQEARLRCSPMKGHSHVYWYRQLPEEGLKFMVYLQKENIIDESGMPKERFSAEFPKEGPSILRIQQVVRGDSAAYFCASSPLVGTVRGYTFGSGTRLTVV.

CDR3 region: CASHRNGQGYEQYF. In DNA form, the CDR3 reads TGTGCCAGCCATAGGAACGGACAGGGCTACGAGCAGTACTTC. V is TRBV27 and J is TRBJ2-7; 8 positions match TRBD1. Trimming cost V 8 bases and J 3 bases; bases outside gene matches: 9. The CDR3 is 14 residues long. Germline CDR1 is MNHEY and CDR2 is SMNVEV (reference sequence).

V gene TRBV28 combines with J gene TRBJ1-1, with 7 nucleotides matching TRBD1. The germline gives CDR1 MDHEN, CDR2 SYDVKM. The CDR3 has 13 amino acids. The J segment lost 10 bases and the V segment lost 8 bases, leaving 13 bases of the junction unmatched. CDR3 sequence: CASPRSARGVAFF. CDR3 DNA sequence: TGTGCCAGCCCTCGGTCCGCCAGGGGGGTAGCTTTCTTT.

V gene TRBV13 combines with J gene TRBJ1-6; 8 bases match TRBD1. V shed 5 bases, J shed 7 bases, and the junction held 10 bases outside the gene matches. Germline loops: CDR1 PRHDT, CDR2 FYEKMQ (reference sequence). This CDR3 region has 16 residues. The CDR3 DNA is TGTGCCAGCAGCGATCGACAGGGGCAATTCAATTCACCCCTCCACTTT. Protein product: CASSDRQGQFNSPLHF. The variable domain in full, with the rest retrieved from reference TRBV13 and TRBJ1-6, is AAGVIQSPRHLIKEKRETATLKCYPIPRHDTVYWYQQGPGQDPQFLISFYEKMQSDKGSIPDRFSAQQFSDYHSELNMSSLELGDSALYFCASSDRQGQFNSPLHFGNGTRLTVT.